The rows below give T cell receptor beta chains drawn from one sample of a study of blood T cell repertoires in COVID-19. Clones were sequenced by immunoSEQ multiplex PCR, and TCRdb holds only the in-frame ones, with some missing. Of 200,000 to 250,000 clones detected, around four fifths appear once; the ten largest clones hold 4.8%. Sequenced sample: PBMCs or T cells enriched from blood (not recorded which). The receptors derive from a woman between 45 and 65 years old who had been exposed to COVID-19. Both conserved end residues are part of each CDR3. Fields, in order: D gene, J gene, V gene, clone size, CDR3 protein, CDR3 DNA. A D gene is named only where the DNA matches it firmly. The listing skips clone size in some rows; elsewhere it reads once, few, many or a size class.

>NA|TRBJ2-2|TRBV9|NA
CASSFGQTGELFF
TGTGCCAGCAGCTTCGGACAGACCGGGGAGCTGTTTTTT
>NA|TRBJ2-3|TRBV5-1|NA
CASSLGRGTTDTQYF
TGCGCCAGCAGCTTGGGAAGGGGAACCACAGATACGCAGTATTTT
>TRBD1|TRBJ1-2|TRBV5-5|once
CASSPGTVLRGYTF
TGTGCCAGCAGCCCGGGGACAGTTCTGAGGGGCTACACCTTC
>TRBD1|TRBJ1-1|TRBV5-1|few
CASFQVSGQGSEAFF
TGCGCCAGCTTTCAGGTTTCGGGACAGGGATCTGAAGCTTTCTTT
>NA|TRBJ1-4|TRBV6-5|few
CASREGGAGEKLFF
TGTGCCAGCAGGGAGGGGGGGGCTGGTGAAAAACTGTTTTTT
>NA|TRBJ2-2|TRBV3-1/TRBV3-2|few
CASSHQGVGTGELFF
TGTGCCAGCAGCCATCAAGGGGTCGGGACCGGGGAGCTGTTTTTT
>NA|TRBJ2-6|TRBV2|NA
CASSTSGANVLTF
TGTGCCAGCAGCACTTCGGGGGCCAACGTCCTGACTTTC
>NA|TRBJ2-5|TRBV5-4|NA
CASSFPSGETQYF
TGTGCCAGCAGCTTCCCCAGCGGAGAGACCCAGTACTTC
>TRBD1|TRBJ1-2|TRBV6-1|NA
CASSALWTGAPYGYTF
TGTGCCAGCAGTGCCCTTTGGACAGGGGCTCCCTATGGCTACACCTTC
>TRBD1|TRBJ1-6|TRBV7-8|NA
CASRSSRSGTGTSPLHF
TGTGCCAGCAGATCCTCCCGGTCAGGGACAGGGACTTCACCCCTCCACTTT
>TRBD1|TRBJ2-6|TRBV2|NA
CASSGDRVKANVLTF
TGTGCCAGCAGTGGGGACAGGGTGAAGGCCAACGTCCTGACTTTC
>TRBD1|TRBJ2-7|TRBV18|NA
CASSSGQGRNYEQYF
TGTGCCAGCTCATCTGGACAGGGGAGGAACTACGAGCAGTACTTC
>NA|TRBJ1-1|TRBV6-5|NA
CASSYSIFGVEREAFF
TGTGCCAGCAGTTACTCGATCTTCGGTGTGGAGAGGGAAGCTTTCTTT
>NA|TRBJ1-5|TRBV18|NA
CASSPGGYNQPQHF
TGTGCCAGCTCACCGGGAGGCTACAATCAGCCCCAGCATTTT
>TRBD1|TRBJ1-2|TRBV19|NA
CASSIPGQGSGYTF
TGTGCCAGTAGTATTCCGGGACAGGGGTCCGGCTACACCTTC
>NA|TRBJ1-6|TRBV6-5|NA
CASRGSQGNSPLHF
TGTGCCAGCAGAGGGTCCCAGGGAAATTCACCCCTCCACTTT
>TRBD1|TRBJ1-1|TRBV5-5|NA
CASTFTGVEAFF
TGTGCCAGCACCTTTACAGGGGTAGAAGCTTTCTTT
>NA|TRBJ2-5|TRBV19|once
CATRGGGQETQYF
TGTGCCACCCGAGGGGGTGGCCAAGAGACCCAGTACTTC
>NA|TRBJ1-1|TRBV30|NA
CAWSIGGMGRNTEAFF
TGTGCCTGGAGTATCGGGGGTATGGGGCGGAACACTGAAGCTTTCTTT
>TRBD1|TRBJ1-3|TRBV29-1|NA
CSAADRGGGNTIYF
TGCAGCGCTGCCGACAGGGGAGGTGGAAACACCATATATTTT
>NA|TRBJ1-1|TRBV2|NA
CASSEPAGASREAFF
TGTGCCAGCAGTGAACCAGCGGGGGCGAGCCGTGAAGCTTTCTTT
>TRBD1|TRBJ1-3|TRBV3-1/TRBV3-2|NA
CASSQGDGTGTGNTIYF
TGTGCCAGCAGCCAAGGCGACGGGACAGGGACGGGAAACACCATATATTTT
>TRBD2|TRBJ2-3|TRBV7-9|NA
CASSAYFLASGSTDTQYF
TGTGCCAGCAGCGCGTATTTTCTAGCTAGCGGCAGCACAGATACGCAGTATTTT
>TRBD1|TRBJ1-1|TRBV10-2|NA
CATGGQANTEAFF
TGCGCCACCGGAGGACAGGCGAACACTGAAGCTTTCTTT
>TRBD1|TRBJ1-1|TRBV12-5|NA
CASGSTRNRGGTEAFF
TGTGCTAGTGGTTCCACCCGAAACAGGGGGGGCACTGAAGCTTTCTTT
>TRBD2|TRBJ2-6|TRBV7-3|NA
CASSPSGGYSGANVLTF
TGTGCCAGCAGCCCCTCGGGGGGATACTCTGGGGCCAACGTCCTGACTTTC
>TRBD1|TRBJ1-4|TRBV18|NA
CASSPLNQGQGSEKLFF
TGTGCCAGCTCACCACTGAATCAGGGACAGGGGTCGGAAAAACTGTTTTTT
>NA|TRBJ1-2|TRBV12-3/TRBV12-4|NA
CASSAGNLYGYTF
TGTGCCAGCAGCGCCGGGAACCTCTATGGCTACACCTTC
>NA|TRBJ2-7|TRBV10-3|NA
CAINERAMDEQYF
TGTGCCATCAACGAGCGGGCTATGGACGAGCAGTACTTC
>TRBD1|TRBJ1-2|TRBV24-1|NA
CATSDSGQGAANYGYTF
TGTGCCACCAGTGATTCCGGACAGGGGGCGGCTAACTATGGCTACACCTTC
>TRBD2|TRBJ2-1|TRBV7-9|NA
CASSFYSGGAIDEQFF
TGTGCCAGCAGCTTTTATAGCGGGGGGGCCATTGATGAGCAGTTCTTC
>NA|TRBJ1-3|TRBV6-5|NA
CASSLGGNPGGTIYF
TGTGCCAGCAGTCTGGGGGGGAACCCTGGCGGAACCATATATTTT
>NA|TRBJ2-5|TRBV6-1|NA
CASSEGGTYQETQYF
TGTGCCAGCAGTGAAGGTGGGACTTACCAAGAGACCCAGTACTTC
>NA|TRBJ2-1|TRBV9|NA
CASSPTLGGEQFF
TGTGCCAGCAGCCCCACCCTCGGCGGTGAGCAGTTCTTC
>NA|TRBJ1-1|TRBV29-1|NA
CSVGRATNTEAFF
TGCAGCGTCGGGCGGGCCACGAACACTGAAGCTTTCTTT
>NA|TRBJ1-2|TRBV7-2|NA
CASSFPRLGYTF
TGTGCCAGCAGCTTCCCCAGACTTGGCTACACCTTC
>NA|TRBJ1-1|TRBV3-1/TRBV3-2|NA
CASSQDRVYTEAFF
TGTGCCAGCAGCCAAGATCGGGTATACACTGAAGCTTTCTTT
>NA|TRBJ1-3|TRBV7-9|NA
CASRQGSGNTIYF
TGTGCCAGCAGACAGGGTTCTGGAAACACCATATATTTT
>TRBD1|TRBJ1-2|TRBV5-4|NA
CASSFSTGTNYGYTF
TGTGCCAGCAGCTTTTCGACAGGGACTAACTATGGCTACACCTTC
>TRBD1|TRBJ1-1|TRBV19|NA
CASSTSRQGWTETEAFF
TGTGCCAGTAGTACTTCCCGACAGGGGTGGACTGAAACTGAAGCTTTCTTT
>TRBD2|TRBJ2-3|TRBV6-2/TRBV6-3|once
CASSYSSRGGTDTQYF
TGTGCCAGCAGTTACTCGAGTCGGGGGGGCACAGATACGCAGTATTTT
>NA|TRBJ1-1|TRBV5-1|NA
CASSLRTGPNTEAFF
TGCGCCAGCAGCTTGAGAACAGGACCGAACACTGAAGCTTTCTTT
>NA|TRBJ1-5|TRBV24-1|few
CATSDLGSRDYSNQPQHF
TGTGCCACCAGTGATTTGGGGAGCAGGGACTATAGCAATCAGCCCCAGCATTTT